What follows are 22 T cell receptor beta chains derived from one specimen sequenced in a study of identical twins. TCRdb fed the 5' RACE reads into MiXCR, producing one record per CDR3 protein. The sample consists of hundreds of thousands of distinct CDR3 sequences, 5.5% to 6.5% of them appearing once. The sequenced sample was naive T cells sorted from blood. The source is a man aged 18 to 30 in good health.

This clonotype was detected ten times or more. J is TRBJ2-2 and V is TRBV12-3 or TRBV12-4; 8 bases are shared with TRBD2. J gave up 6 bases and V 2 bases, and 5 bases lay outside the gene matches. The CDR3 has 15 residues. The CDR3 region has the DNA TGTGCCAGCAGTTTACTAGCGGGCCAGGCCGGGGAGCTGTTTTTT. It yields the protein CASSLLAGQAGELFF.

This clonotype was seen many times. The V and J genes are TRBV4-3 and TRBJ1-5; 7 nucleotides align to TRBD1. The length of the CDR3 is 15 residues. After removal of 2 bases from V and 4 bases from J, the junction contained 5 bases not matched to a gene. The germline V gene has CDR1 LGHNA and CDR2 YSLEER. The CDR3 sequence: CASSQYRGLNQPQHF. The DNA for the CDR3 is TGCGCCAGCAGCCAATACAGGGGTCTAAATCAGCCCCAGCATTTT.

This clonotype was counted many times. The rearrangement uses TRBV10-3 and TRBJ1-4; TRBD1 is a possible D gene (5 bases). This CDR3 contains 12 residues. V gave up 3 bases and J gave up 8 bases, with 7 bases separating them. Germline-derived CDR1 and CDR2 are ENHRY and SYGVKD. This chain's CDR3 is CAISEGDEKLFF. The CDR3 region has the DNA TGTGCCATCAGTGAAGGGGACGAAAAACTGTTTTTT.

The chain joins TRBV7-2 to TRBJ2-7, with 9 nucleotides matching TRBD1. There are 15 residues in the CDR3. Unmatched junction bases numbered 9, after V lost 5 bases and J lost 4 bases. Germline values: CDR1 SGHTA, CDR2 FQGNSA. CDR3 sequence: CASSQTGGGWYEQYF. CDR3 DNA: TGTGCCAGCAGCCAGACAGGGGGGGGCTGGTACGAGCAGTACTTC.

DNA of the CDR3: TGTGCCAGCAGTTTGAGCGGGAGGCTCTCCGAGCAGTACTTC. Protein sequence: CASSLSGRLSEQYF. V gene TRBV27 combines with J gene TRBJ2-7; 9 bases match TRBD2. CDR3 length equals 14 residues. Trimming took 3 bases from V and 6 from J; bases not matched to a gene: 6. The germline gives CDR1 MNHEY, CDR2 SMNVEV (reference sequence).

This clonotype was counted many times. This CDR3 is CASISLDYNEQFF. The DNA of the CDR3 is TGCGCCAGCATCAGCCTAGATTACAATGAGCAGTTCTTC. V gene TRBV10-2 combines with J gene TRBJ2-1; D is unclear. V was pared by 7 bases and J by 4 bases, with 11 bases between. Germline V lookup: CDR1 WSHSY, CDR2 SAAADI. The CDR3 spans 13 residues.

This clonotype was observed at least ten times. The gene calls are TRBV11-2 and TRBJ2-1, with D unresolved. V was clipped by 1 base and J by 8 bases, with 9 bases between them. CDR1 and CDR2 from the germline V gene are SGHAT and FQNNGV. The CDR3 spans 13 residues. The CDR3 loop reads CASSLAPWDEQFF. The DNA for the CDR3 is TGTGCCAGCAGCTTAGCCCCTTGGGATGAGCAGTTCTTC.

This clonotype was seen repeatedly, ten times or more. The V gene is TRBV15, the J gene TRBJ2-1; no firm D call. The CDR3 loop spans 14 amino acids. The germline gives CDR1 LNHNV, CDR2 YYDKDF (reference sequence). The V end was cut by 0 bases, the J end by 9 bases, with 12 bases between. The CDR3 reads CATSRDLTDIEQFF. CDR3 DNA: TGTGCCACCAGCAGAGATCTAACAGACATTGAGCAGTTCTTC.

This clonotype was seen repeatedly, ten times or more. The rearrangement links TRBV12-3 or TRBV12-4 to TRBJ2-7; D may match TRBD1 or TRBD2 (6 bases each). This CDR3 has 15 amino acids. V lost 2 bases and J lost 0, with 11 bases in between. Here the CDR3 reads CASSLRRGASYEQYF. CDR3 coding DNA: TGTGCCAGCAGTTTAAGGAGGGGGGCCTCCTACGAGCAGTACTTC.

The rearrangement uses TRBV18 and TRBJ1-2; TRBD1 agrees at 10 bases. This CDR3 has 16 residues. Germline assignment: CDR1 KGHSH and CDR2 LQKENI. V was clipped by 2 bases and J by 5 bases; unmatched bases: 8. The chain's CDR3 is CASSPGDRGDRYGYTF. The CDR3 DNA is TGTGCCAGCTCACCAGGGGACAGGGGTGATCGATATGGCTACACCTTC.

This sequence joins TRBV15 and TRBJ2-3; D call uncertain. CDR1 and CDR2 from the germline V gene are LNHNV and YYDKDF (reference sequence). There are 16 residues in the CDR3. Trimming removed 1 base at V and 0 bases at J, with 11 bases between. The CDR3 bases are TGTGCCACCAGCAGAGTAACTGAACCTAGCACAGATACGCAGTATTTT. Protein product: CATSRVTEPSTDTQYF.

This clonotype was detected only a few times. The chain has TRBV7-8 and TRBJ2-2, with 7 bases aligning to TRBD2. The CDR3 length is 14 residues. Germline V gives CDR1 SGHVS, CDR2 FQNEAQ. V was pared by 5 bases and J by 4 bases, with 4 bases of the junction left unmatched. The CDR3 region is CASSPREGTGELFF. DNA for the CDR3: TGTGCCAGCAGCCCGAGGGAGGGCACCGGGGAGCTGTTTTTT.

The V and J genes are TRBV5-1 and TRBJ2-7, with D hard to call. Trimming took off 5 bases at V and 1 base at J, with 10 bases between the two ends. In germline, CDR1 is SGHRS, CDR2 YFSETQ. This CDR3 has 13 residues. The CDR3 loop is CASRPPGSYEQYV. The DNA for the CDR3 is TGCGCCAGCAGGCCACCCGGGTCCTACGAGCAGTACGTC.

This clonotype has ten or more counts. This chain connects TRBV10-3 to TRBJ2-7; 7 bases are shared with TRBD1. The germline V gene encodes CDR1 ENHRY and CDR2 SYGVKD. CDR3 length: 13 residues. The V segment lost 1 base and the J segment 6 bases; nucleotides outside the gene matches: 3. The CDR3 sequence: CAISELGGVEQYV. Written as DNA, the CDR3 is TGTGCCATCAGTGAGTTAGGGGGCGTCGAGCAGTACGTC.

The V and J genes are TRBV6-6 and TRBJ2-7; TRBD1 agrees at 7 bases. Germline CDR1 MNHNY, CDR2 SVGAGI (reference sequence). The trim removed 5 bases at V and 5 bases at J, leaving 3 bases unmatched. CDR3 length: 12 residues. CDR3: CASSPDRDEQYV. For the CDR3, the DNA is TGTGCCAGCAGTCCCGACAGGGACGAGCAGTACGTC.

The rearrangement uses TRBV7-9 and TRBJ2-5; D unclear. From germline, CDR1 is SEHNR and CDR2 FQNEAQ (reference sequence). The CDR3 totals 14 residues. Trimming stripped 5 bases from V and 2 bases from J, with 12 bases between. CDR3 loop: CASSPQWQQETQYF. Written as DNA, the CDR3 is TGTGCCAGCAGCCCTCAGTGGCAGCAAGAGACCCAGTACTTC. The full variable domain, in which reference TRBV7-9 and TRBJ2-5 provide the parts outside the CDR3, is DTGVSQNPRHKITKRGQNVTFRCDPISEHNRLYWYRQTLGQGPEFLTYFQNEAQLEKSRLLSDRFSAERPKGSFSTLEIQRTEQGDSAMYLCASSPQWQQETQYFGPGTRLLVL.

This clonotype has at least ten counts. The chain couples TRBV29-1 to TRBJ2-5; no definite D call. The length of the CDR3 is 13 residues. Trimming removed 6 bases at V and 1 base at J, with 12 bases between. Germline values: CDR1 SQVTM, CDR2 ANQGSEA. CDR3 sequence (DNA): TGCAGCGTAGGGCAGCGACTCCAAGAGACCCAGTACTTC. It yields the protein CSVGQRLQETQYF.

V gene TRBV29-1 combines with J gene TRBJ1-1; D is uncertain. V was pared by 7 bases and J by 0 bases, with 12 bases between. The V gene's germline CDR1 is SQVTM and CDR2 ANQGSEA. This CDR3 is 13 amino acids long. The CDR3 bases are TGCAGCGCCGGCCGACGAGTGAACACTGAAGCTTTCTTT. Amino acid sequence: CSAGRRVNTEAFF.

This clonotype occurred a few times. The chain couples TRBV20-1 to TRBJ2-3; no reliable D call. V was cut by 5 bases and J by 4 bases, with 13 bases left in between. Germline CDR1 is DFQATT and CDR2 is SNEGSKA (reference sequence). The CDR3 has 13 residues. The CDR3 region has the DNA TGCAGTGCTCCTGGTAGAGCTCCAGATACGCAGTATTTT. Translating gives CSAPGRAPDTQYF.

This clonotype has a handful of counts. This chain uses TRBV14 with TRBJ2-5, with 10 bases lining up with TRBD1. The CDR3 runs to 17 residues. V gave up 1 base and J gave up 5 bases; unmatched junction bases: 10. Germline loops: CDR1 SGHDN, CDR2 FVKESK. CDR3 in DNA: TGTGCCAGCAGCCAAGGTGAAGGACAGGGGGTTTCGGAGACCCAGTACTTC. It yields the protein CASSQGEGQGVSETQYF.

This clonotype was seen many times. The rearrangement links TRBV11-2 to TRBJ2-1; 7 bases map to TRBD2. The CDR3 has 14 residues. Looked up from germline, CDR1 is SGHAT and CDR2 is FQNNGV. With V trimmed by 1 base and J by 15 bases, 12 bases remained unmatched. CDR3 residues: CASSLGIESSGGFF. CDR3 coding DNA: TGTGCCAGCAGCTTAGGGATCGAGTCTAGCGGAGGGTTCTTC.

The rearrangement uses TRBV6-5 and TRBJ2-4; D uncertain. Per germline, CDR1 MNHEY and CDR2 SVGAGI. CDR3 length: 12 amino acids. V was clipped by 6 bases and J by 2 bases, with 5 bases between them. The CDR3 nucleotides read TGTGCCAGCAGCCCAACCAAAAACATTCAGTACTTC. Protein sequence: CASSPTKNIQYF.